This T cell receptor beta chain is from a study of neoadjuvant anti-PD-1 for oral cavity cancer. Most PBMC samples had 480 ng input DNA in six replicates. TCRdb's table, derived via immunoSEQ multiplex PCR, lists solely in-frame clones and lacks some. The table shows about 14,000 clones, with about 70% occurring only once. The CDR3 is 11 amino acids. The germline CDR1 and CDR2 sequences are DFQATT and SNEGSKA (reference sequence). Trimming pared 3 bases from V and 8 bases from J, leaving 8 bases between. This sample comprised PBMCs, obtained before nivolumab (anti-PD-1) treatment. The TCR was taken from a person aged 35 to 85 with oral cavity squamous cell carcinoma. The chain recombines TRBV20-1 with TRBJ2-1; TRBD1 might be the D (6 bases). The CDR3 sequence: CSASEGDEQFF. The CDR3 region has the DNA TGCAGTGCTAGTGAGGGGGATGAGCAGTTCTTC.